This T cell receptor (beta chain) was identified in a study of shared clonotypes between healthy human individuals. Some clones are missing from TCRdb's copy, which holds only in-frame ones; the method was immunoSEQ multiplex PCR. The data contain roughly 1,000,000 clones, 75% to 80% of them singletons. A note on this clone: As yet, its antigen is unknown.

Subsets obtained from CD4+ cells comprised CD45RA+ naive and CD45RA-negative memory cells. Study conclusions and caveats: Sharing across four donors was highest in naive CD4 (about 5%) and lowest in memory CD8 (roughly 0.4%). Depth of sequencing was expected to influence donor clonotype sharing. Rarefaction exposed incomplete sorted-subset sequencing despite large depth.

The CDR3 is 19 residues long. Trimming removed 1 base at V and 0 bases at J, with 19 bases between. CDR1 is ENHRY, CDR2 SYGVKD, per germline. The chain recombines TRBV10-3 with TRBJ1-3; a possible D gene is TRBD1 (5 bases). This sequence was found in a man between 18 and 35 years old in good health. Some clones in this sample may be carry-over from other donors' samples. The sequenced sample consisted of memory CD4+ T cells from PBMCs. Subset here: CD45RA-negative fraction. The CDR3 spells CAISEFPGSGARSGNTIYF. DNA for the CDR3: TGTGCCATCAGTGAGTTTCCCGGTTCCGGGGCCCGCTCTGGAAACACCATATATTTT.